The 3 T cell receptor beta chains listed next were all sequenced from one sample in a study of cytomegalovirus exposure and HLA in healthy donors. The PCR employed 60 Vbeta primers together with 13 Jbeta primers. Sequencing was performed with immunoSEQ multiplex PCR; in TCRdb, only in-frame clones are kept and a portion is missing. The sample carries approximately 130,000 clones, around 9% recorded once. Sequencing was carried out using PBMCs. The receptors here all came from a woman aged 40 to 55 in good health and CMV-seropositive.

The chain has TRBV6-1 and TRBJ1-4; D is undetermined. The CDR3 spans 15 residues. From germline, CDR1 is MNHNS and CDR2 SASEGT. V lost 2 bases to trimming and J lost 2 bases, with 9 bases between them. The DNA for the CDR3 is TGTGCCAGCAGTGAACAAGCAGCGACTAATGAAAAACTGTTTTTT. Its protein is CASSEQAATNEKLFF.

The chain couples TRBV2 to TRBJ1-2; a weak D match, TRBD1 (5 bases). This CDR3 region has 14 residues. V shed 4 bases and J shed 7 bases, with 16 bases lying between them. Germline V gene data show CDR1 as SNHLY and CDR2 as FYNNEI. CDR3 loop: CASSVSRQTPGYTF. For the CDR3, the DNA is TGTGCCAGCAGTGTTTCCCGACAGACACCTGGCTACACCTTC. The full variable domain, rest sourced from reference TRBV2 and TRBJ1-2, is EPEVTQTPSHQVTQMGQEVILRCVPISNHLYFYWYRQILGQKVEFLVSFYNNEISEKSEIFDDQFSVERPDGSNFTLKIRSTKLEDSAMYFCASSVSRQTPGYTFGSGTRLTVV.

This clone was seen a handful of times. The V call is TRBV7-6, the J call TRBJ2-1, with TRBD2 identical over 7 bases. The germline CDR1 and CDR2 sequences are SGHVS and FNYEAQ. The J segment lost 4 bases and the V segment lost 5 bases, leaving 11 bases of the junction unmatched. This CDR3 comprises 16 residues. CDR3: CASSESSSGPYNEQFF. CDR3 sequence (DNA): TGTGCCAGCAGCGAATCGTCTAGCGGACCTTACAATGAGCAGTTCTTC.